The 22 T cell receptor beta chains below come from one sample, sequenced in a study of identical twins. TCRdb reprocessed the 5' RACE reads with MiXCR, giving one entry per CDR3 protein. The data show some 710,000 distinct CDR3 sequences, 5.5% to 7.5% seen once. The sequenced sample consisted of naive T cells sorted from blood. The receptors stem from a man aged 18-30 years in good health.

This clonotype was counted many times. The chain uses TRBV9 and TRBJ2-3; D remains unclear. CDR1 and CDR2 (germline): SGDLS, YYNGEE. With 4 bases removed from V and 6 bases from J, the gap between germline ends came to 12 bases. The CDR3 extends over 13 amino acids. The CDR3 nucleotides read TGTGCCAGCAGCCCCGATTTCGGGGATACGCAGTATTTT. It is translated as CASSPDFGDTQYF.

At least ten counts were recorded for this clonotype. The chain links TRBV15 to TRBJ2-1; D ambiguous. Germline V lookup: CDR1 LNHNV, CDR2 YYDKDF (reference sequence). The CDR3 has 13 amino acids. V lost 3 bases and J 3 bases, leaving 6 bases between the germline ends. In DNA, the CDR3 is TGTGCCACCAGCAGTGTTGGCTACAATGAGCAGTTCTTC. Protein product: CATSSVGYNEQFF.

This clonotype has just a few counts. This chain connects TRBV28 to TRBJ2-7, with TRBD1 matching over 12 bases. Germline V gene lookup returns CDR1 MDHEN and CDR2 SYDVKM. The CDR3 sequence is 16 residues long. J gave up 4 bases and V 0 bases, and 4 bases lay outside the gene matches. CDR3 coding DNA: TGTGCCAGCAGTTTATGGCTGGGACAGGGGGCTTACGAGCAGTACTTC. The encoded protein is CASSLWLGQGAYEQYF.

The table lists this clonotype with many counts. The CDR3 loop is CSARGAGGPNYNEQFF. DNA for the CDR3: TGCAGTGCTAGGGGAGCGGGAGGGCCTAACTACAATGAGCAGTTCTTC. The chain couples TRBV20-1 to TRBJ2-1; 10 nucleotides match TRBD2. Germline-derived CDR1 and CDR2 are DFQATT and SNEGSKA (reference sequence). With V trimmed by 3 bases and J by 3 bases, 8 bases remained unmatched. The CDR3 is made up of 16 amino acids.

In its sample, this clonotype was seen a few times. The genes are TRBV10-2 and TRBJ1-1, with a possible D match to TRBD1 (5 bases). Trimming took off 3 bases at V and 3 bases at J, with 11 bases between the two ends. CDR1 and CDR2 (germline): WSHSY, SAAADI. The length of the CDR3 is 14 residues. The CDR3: CASSDWGRHTEAFF. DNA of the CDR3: TGCGCCAGCAGTGATTGGGGACGACACACTGAAGCTTTCTTT.

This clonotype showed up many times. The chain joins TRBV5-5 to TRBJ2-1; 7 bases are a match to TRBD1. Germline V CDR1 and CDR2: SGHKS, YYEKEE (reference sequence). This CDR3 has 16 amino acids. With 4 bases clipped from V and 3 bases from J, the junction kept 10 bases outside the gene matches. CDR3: CASSVGQVLFYNEQFF. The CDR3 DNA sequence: TGTGCCAGCAGCGTCGGACAGGTCCTTTTCTACAATGAGCAGTTCTTC.

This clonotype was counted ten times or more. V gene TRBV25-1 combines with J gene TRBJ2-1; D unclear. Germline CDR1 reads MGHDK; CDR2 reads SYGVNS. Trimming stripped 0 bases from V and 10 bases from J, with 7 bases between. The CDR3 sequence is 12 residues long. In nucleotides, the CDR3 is TGTGCCAGCAGTGAATATGGCTGGGAGCAGTTCTTC. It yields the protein CASSEYGWEQFF.

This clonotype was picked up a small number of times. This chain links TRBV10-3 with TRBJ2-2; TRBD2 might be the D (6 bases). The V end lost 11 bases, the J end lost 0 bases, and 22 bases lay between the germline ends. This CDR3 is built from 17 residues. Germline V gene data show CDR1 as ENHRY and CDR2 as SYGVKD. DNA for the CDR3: TGTGCCTCCGGCGGCCCGCGGGACGTCGCGAACACCGGGGAGCTGTTTTTT. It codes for CASGGPRDVANTGELFF.

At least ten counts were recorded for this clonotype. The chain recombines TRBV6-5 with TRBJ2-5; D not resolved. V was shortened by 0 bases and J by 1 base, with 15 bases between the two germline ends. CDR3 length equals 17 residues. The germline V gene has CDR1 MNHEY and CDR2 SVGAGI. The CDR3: CASSYSPGIFSQETQYF. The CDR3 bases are TGTGCCAGCAGTTACTCCCCAGGAATTTTTTCCCAAGAGACCCAGTACTTC.

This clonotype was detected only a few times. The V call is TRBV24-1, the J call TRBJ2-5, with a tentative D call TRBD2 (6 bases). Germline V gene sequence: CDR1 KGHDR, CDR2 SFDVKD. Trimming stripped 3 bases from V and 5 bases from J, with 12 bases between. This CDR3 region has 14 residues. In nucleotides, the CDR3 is TGTGCCACCAGTGATGGAGGGCCCGAGGAGACCCAGTACTTC. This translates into CATSDGGPEETQYF.

The CDR3 is CASFVRRRDEAFF. The CDR3 coding sequence is TGTGCCAGTTTTGTACGTCGTCGGGATGAAGCTTTCTTT. The J gene is TRBJ1-1, the V gene TRBV12-3 or TRBV12-4, with D unresolved. With 9 bases removed from V and 7 bases from J, the gap between germline ends came to 18 bases. The CDR3 is made up of 13 amino acids.

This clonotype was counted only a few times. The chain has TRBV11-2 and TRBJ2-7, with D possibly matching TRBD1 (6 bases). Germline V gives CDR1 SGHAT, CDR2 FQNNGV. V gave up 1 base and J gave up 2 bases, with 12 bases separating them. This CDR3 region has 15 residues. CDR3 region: CASSLGGTSTYEQYF. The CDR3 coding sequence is TGTGCCAGCAGCTTAGGGGGGACAAGTACCTACGAGCAGTACTTC. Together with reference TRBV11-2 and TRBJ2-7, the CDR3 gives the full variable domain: EAGVAQSPRYKIIEKRQSVAFWCNPISGHATLYWYQQILGQGPKLLIQFQNNGVVDDSQLPKDRFSAERLKGVDSTLKIQPAKLEDSAVYLCASSLGGTSTYEQYFGPGTRLTVT.

The CDR3 reads CATSDPGQGVTDTQYF. CDR3 DNA sequence: TGTGCCACCAGTGACCCAGGACAGGGGGTAACAGATACGCAGTATTTT. The chain joins TRBV24-1 to TRBJ2-3; 10 bases agree with TRBD1. Germline V gene data show CDR1 as KGHDR and CDR2 as SFDVKD. This CDR3 is 16 amino acids long. The trim removed 4 bases at V and 3 bases at J, leaving 6 bases unmatched.

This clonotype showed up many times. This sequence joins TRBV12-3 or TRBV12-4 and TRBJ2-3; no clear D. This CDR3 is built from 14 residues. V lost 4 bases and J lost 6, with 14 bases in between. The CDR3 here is CASSSPPLKDTQYF. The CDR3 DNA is TGTGCCAGCAGTTCCCCCCCCTTAAAGGATACGCAGTATTTT.

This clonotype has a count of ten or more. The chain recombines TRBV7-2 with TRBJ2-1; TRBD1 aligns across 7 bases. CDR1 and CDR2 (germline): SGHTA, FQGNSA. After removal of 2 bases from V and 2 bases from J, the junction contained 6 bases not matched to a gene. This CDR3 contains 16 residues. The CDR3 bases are TGTGCCAGCAGCTTATCCGGCCAGGGGGCCTACAATGAGCAGTTCTTC. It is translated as CASSLSGQGAYNEQFF.

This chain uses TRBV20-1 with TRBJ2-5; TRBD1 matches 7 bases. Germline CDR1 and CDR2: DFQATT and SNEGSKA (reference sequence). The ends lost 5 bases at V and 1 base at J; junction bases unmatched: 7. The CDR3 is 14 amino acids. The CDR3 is CSAPTGSLQETQYF. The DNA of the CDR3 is TGCAGTGCTCCGACAGGGTCACTCCAAGAGACCCAGTACTTC.

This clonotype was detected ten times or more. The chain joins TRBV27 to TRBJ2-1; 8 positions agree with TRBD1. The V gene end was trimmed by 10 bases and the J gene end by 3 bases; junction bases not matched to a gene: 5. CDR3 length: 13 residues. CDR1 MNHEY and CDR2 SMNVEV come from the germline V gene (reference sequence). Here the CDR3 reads CATRDRLYNEQFF. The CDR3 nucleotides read TGTGCCACCCGGGACAGGCTCTACAATGAGCAGTTCTTC.

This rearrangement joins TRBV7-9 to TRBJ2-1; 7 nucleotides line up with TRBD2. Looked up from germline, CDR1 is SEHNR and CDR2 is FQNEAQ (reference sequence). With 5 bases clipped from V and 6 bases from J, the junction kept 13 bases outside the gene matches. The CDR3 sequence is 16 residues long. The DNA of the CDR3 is TGTGCCAGCAGCCGATGGACGGGGGGAATGGCCAATGAGCAGTTCTTC. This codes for CASSRWTGGMANEQFF.

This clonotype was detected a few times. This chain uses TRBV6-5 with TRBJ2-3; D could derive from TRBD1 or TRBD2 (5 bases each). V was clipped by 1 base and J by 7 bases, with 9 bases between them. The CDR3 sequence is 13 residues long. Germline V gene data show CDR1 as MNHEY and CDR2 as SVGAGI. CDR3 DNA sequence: TGTGCCAGCAGTTACTACGGGGCCAATACGCAGTATTTT. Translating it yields CASSYYGANTQYF.

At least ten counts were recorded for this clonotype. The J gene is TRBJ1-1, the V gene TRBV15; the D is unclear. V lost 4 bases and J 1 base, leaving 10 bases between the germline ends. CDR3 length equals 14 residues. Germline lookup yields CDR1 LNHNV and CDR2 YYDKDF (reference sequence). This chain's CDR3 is CATSIYAGNTEAFF. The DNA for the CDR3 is TGTGCCACCAGCATCTACGCGGGGAACACTGAAGCTTTCTTT.

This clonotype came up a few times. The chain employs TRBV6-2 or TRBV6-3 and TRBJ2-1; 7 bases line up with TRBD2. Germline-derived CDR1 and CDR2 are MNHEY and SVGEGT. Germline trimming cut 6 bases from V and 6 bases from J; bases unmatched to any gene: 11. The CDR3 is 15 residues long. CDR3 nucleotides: TGTGCCAGCAGGGTAGCGGGCTTGGGGGGCAATGAGCAGTTCTTC. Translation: CASRVAGLGGNEQFF.

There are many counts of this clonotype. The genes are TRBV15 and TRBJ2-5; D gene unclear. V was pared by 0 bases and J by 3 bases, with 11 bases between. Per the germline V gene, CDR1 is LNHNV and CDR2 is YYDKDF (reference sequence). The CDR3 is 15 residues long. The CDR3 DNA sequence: TGTGCCACCAGCAGAGACGGCCTCTTTGAAGAGACCCAGTACTTC. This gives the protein CATSRDGLFEETQYF.